The 7 T cell receptor beta chains below all came from one sample that was sequenced in a study of cytomegalovirus exposure and HLA in healthy donors. Primers: 60 Vbeta forward and 13 Jbeta reverse. Some clones are missing from TCRdb's copy, which holds only in-frame ones; the method was immunoSEQ multiplex PCR. The top ten clones hold 8.5% to 9.5% of a sample with about 110,000 clones, under 70% of them seen once. The sequencing sample was made of PBMCs. Receptors were obtained from a man aged 25 to 40 in good health and CMV-seropositive.

CDR3 loop: CASSARQANTEAFF. CDR3 in DNA: TGTGCCAGTAGTGCCCGACAGGCGAACACTGAAGCTTTCTTT. This rearrangement joins TRBV19 to TRBJ1-1, with a possible D match to TRBD1 (6 bases). Trimming took 5 bases from V and 1 from J, leaving 11 bases between them. Germline V gene sequence: CDR1 LNHDA, CDR2 SQIVND (reference sequence). This CDR3 contains 14 residues.

This chain uses TRBV6-1 with TRBJ1-1; D is ambiguous. The CDR3 is 13 residues long. V lost 6 bases and J lost 8, with 16 bases in between. CDR1 is MNHNS, CDR2 SASEGT, per germline. Written as DNA, the CDR3 is TGTGCCAGCAGGGCAAGCTGGACTGAAGAAGCTTTCTTT. This sequence encodes CASRASWTEEAFF.

The V and J genes are TRBV5-1 and TRBJ1-1; possibly TRBD1 for D (6 bases). Germline loops: CDR1 SGHRS, CDR2 YFSETQ. Trimming pared 4 bases from V and 1 base from J, leaving 11 bases between. The CDR3 is 14 residues long. The CDR3 bases are TGCGCCAGCAGCATACCGACAGGGAACACTGAAGCTTTCTTT. It translates to CASSIPTGNTEAFF. The entire variable domain, with the rest obtained from reference TRBV5-1 and TRBJ1-1, is as follows: KAGVTQTPRYLIKTRGQQVTLSCSPISGHRSVSWYQQTPGQGLQFLFEYFSETQRNKGNFPGRFSGRQFSNSRSEMNVSTLELGDSALYLCASSIPTGNTEAFFGQGTRLTVV.

The rearrangement joins TRBV19 to TRBJ2-1; 10 bases match TRBD1. V gave up 0 bases and J gave up 4 bases; unmatched junction bases: 12. Germline V gene data show CDR1 as LNHDA and CDR2 as SQIVND (reference sequence). The CDR3 totals 19 residues. CDR3 DNA sequence: TGTGCCAGTAGTATAGATCCGGGGCGACAGGGGGCTTTTTACAATGAGCAGTTCTTC. The encoded protein is CASSIDPGRQGAFYNEQFF.

The chain employs TRBV9 and TRBJ2-1, with D possibly matching TRBD1 (6 bases). The CDR3 length is 16 residues. With 0 bases removed from V and 5 bases from J, the gap between germline ends came to 15 bases. Germline assignment: CDR1 SGDLS and CDR2 YYNGEE. CDR3 amino acids: CASSVGQDPHNNEQFF. The CDR3 DNA sequence: TGTGCCAGCAGCGTAGGACAGGACCCGCACAACAATGAGCAGTTCTTC.

J is TRBJ1-5 and V is TRBV5-6, with 7 nucleotides matching TRBD1. CDR3 length: 15 amino acids. Germline V gives CDR1 SGHDT, CDR2 YYEEEE. V shed 1 base and J 3 bases; nucleotides not matched to a gene: 4. This CDR3 is CASSLSQGPNQPQHF. The CDR3 nucleotides are TGTGCCAGCAGCTTGTCACAGGGGCCCAATCAGCCCCAGCATTTT.

The rearrangement links TRBV5-4 to TRBJ2-1; 8 positions agree with TRBD2. V gave up 1 base and J gave up 4 bases; unmatched junction bases: 4. Germline lookup yields CDR1 SGHNT and CDR2 YYREEE (reference sequence). The CDR3 is made up of 15 amino acids. For the CDR3, the DNA is TGTGCCAGCAGCTTGCAACTAGCGGTGTACAATGAGCAGTTCTTC. Its protein product is CASSLQLAVYNEQFF.